Following are 18 T cell receptor beta chains from one sample sequenced in a study of blood T cell repertoires in COVID-19 (dated by TCRdb to 2020 to 2022). Library preparation was by the immunoSEQ multiplex PCR assay. In its TCRdb copy, this immuneACCESS table keeps in-frame sequences only and misses some clones. Where compared with another copy, unresolved V genes explain less than half of these, and the others have no known cause. This sample lists roughly 100,000 clones; around 80% were detected once. The ten largest clones take up 15% to 17% of the sample. The source material was peripheral blood. Receptors were obtained from a woman of 80 years or more with acute or convalescent COVID-19.

The V and J genes are TRBV28 and TRBJ2-1, with 8 positions matching TRBD2. The CDR3 loop spans 15 amino acids. After removal of 6 bases from V and 4 bases from J, the junction contained 8 bases not matched to a gene. Germline V lookup: CDR1 MDHEN, CDR2 SYDVKM. The CDR3 nucleotides are TGTGCCAGCAGCGACCCGGGACTAGGTTACAATGAGCAGTTCTTC. Protein product: CASSDPGLGYNEQFF.

The rearrangement joins TRBV27 to TRBJ2-1; TRBD2 agrees at 9 bases. The germline CDR1 and CDR2 sequences are MNHEY and SMNVEV (reference sequence). The J segment lost 10 bases and the V segment lost 5 bases, leaving 15 bases of the junction unmatched. This CDR3 contains 16 residues. The CDR3: CASSKSGTSIFWEQFF. For the CDR3, the DNA is TGTGCCAGCAGTAAGTCCGGGACTAGCATTTTTTGGGAGCAGTTCTTC.

The V call is TRBV11-2, the J call TRBJ2-2; D not certain. CDR1 SGHAT and CDR2 FQNNGV come from the germline V gene. The V and J ends lost 3 bases and 7 bases respectively, with 9 bases between them. The CDR3 runs to 13 residues. The DNA for the CDR3 is TGTGCCAGCAGCTTCTCAGAGGTCGGGGAGCTGTTTTTT. This codes for CASSFSEVGELFF.

This rearrangement joins TRBV19 to TRBJ2-6, with a weak D call TRBD2 (6 bases). CDR1 and CDR2 from the germline V gene are LNHDA and SQIVND (reference sequence). CDR3 length: 18 residues. Trimming took off 0 bases at V and 4 bases at J, with 16 bases between the two ends. The CDR3 here is CASSIDQIGSSGANVLTF. Here the CDR3 DNA reads TGTGCCAGTAGTATAGATCAAATCGGGAGCTCAGGGGCCAACGTCCTGACTTTC. Supplemented by reference TRBV19 and TRBJ2-6, the full variable domain reads DGGITQSPKYLFRKEGQNVTLSCEQNLNHDAMYWYRQDPGQGLRLIYYSQIVNDFQKGDIAEGYSVSREKKESFPLTVTSAQKNPTAFYLCASSIDQIGSSGANVLTFGAGSRLTVL.

The DNA for the CDR3 is TGTGCCAGCTCACAGGACAGGGTCGAGAATCAGCCCCAGCATTTT. Translating it yields CASSQDRVENQPQHF. The V gene is TRBV18, the J gene TRBJ1-5; the match to TRBD1 covers 8 bases. V shed 4 bases, J shed 4 bases, and the junction held 6 bases outside the gene matches. The CDR3 extends over 15 amino acids. Per the germline V gene, CDR1 is KGHSH and CDR2 is LQKENI.

Only one count was recorded for this clone. The genes are TRBV5-1 and TRBJ2-5; D is uncertain. V was shortened by 4 bases and J by 1 base, with 11 bases between the two germline ends. This CDR3 region has 14 residues. Per germline, CDR1 SGHRS and CDR2 YFSETQ. The chain's CDR3 is CASSVGSSQETQYF. Here the CDR3 DNA reads TGCGCCAGCAGCGTTGGATCTAGCCAAGAGACCCAGTACTTC.

J is TRBJ1-2 and V is TRBV6-6, with 7 bases aligning to TRBD1. Looked up from germline, CDR1 is MNHNY and CDR2 is SVGAGI (reference sequence). Germline trimming cut 6 bases from V and 6 bases from J; bases unmatched to any gene: 13. CDR3 length equals 15 residues. DNA of the CDR3: TGTGCCAGCAGACACCCCAGCAGGGGGTTCGATGGCTACACCTTC. Translating gives CASRHPSRGFDGYTF.

The chain links TRBV21-1 to TRBJ2-4; the table's D call, TRBD1, has no DNA check behind it. TRBV21-1 is an annotated pseudogene. There are 18 residues in the CDR3. This chain's CDR3 is CASSKTRQGALAKNIQYF. The CDR3 region has the DNA TGTGCCAGCAGCAAAACCCGACAGGGGGCCCTAGCCAAAAACATTCAGTACTTC.

The chain couples TRBV5-4 to TRBJ2-3; D unresolved. The CDR3 extends over 13 amino acids. Germline lookup yields CDR1 SGHNT and CDR2 YYREEE (reference sequence). V shed 1 base and J shed 4 bases, with 7 bases lying between them. In DNA form, the CDR3 reads TGTGCCAGCAGCTTGCCTCTATCAGATACGCAGTATTTT. Its protein is CASSLPLSDTQYF.

The chain employs TRBV6-1 and TRBJ2-3; 7 nucleotides line up with TRBD2. The germline gives CDR1 MNHNS, CDR2 SASEGT. The J segment lost 5 bases and the V segment lost 0 bases, leaving 5 bases of the junction unmatched. This CDR3 is 15 amino acids long. The CDR3 is CASSEAGGLGDTQYF. CDR3 bases: TGTGCCAGCAGTGAAGCGGGAGGGCTCGGAGATACGCAGTATTTT.

As DNA, the CDR3 is TGTGCCAGCAGCTTGGGCAACCCCACAGATACGCAGTATTTT. It specifies CASSLGNPTDTQYF. The rearrangement joins TRBV11-2 to TRBJ2-3; D not resolved. The germline V gene encodes CDR1 SGHAT and CDR2 FQNNGV. There are 14 residues in the CDR3. Trimming stripped 3 bases from V and 2 bases from J, with 9 bases between.

The rearrangement uses TRBV2 and TRBJ1-5; 12 bases align to TRBD1. J gave up 6 bases and V 2 bases, and 5 bases lay outside the gene matches. The CDR3 length is 16 residues. Germline V gene sequence: CDR1 SNHLY, CDR2 FYNNEI. CDR3 in DNA: TGTGCCAGCAGTGAAACCGGGACAGGGGGCTCTCAGCCCCAGCATTTT. This codes for CASSETGTGGSQPQHF. The full variable domain, its missing parts supplied by reference TRBV2 and TRBJ1-5, is EPEVTQTPSHQVTQMGQEVILRCVPISNHLYFYWYRQILGQKVEFLVSFYNNEISEKSEIFDDQFSVERPDGSNFTLKIRSTKLEDSAMYFCASSETGTGGSQPQHFGDGTRLSIL.

The rearrangement uses TRBV15 and TRBJ2-1; D remains unclear. The V gene lost 1 base and the J gene lost 5 bases, with 18 bases spanning the gap. From germline, CDR1 is LNHNV and CDR2 YYDKDF (reference sequence). This CDR3 comprises 17 residues. CDR3 nucleotide sequence: TGTGCCACCAGCAGAGGTTCGACAAGAATCGATGACAATGAGCAGTTCTTC. The encoded protein is CATSRGSTRIDDNEQFF.

The CDR3 bases are TGTGCCAGCAGCTCAACCGGGACAGGGGCTGGTCAGCCCCAGCATTTT. Translated, it gives CASSSTGTGAGQPQHF. The V call is TRBV7-2, the J call TRBJ1-5; 10 nucleotides align to TRBD1. This CDR3 contains 16 residues. The V segment lost 4 bases and the J segment 6 bases; nucleotides outside the gene matches: 9. Germline V CDR1 and CDR2: SGHTA, FQGNSA.

The chain couples TRBV23-1 to TRBJ2-7; tentatively, D is TRBD1 (5 bases). TRBV23-1 is classed as an ORF, of uncertain function. This CDR3 has 15 residues. V was clipped by 4 bases and J by 7 bases, with 20 bases between them. Here the CDR3 DNA reads TGCGCCAGCAGTCGTAACCCGAAGGGGTCTCGTGAGCAGTACGTC. It is translated as CASSRNPKGSREQYV.

This clone turned up a few times. The chain combines TRBV11-2 with TRBJ1-1; 9 nucleotides line up with TRBD1. Trimming removed 5 bases from V and 0 bases from J; junction bases left unmatched: 7. The CDR3 runs 16 residues. The germline V gene encodes CDR1 SGHAT and CDR2 FQNNGV. The CDR3 bases are TGTGCCAGCAGCACCCACAGGGGGCTCATGAACACTGAAGCTTTCTTT. This sequence encodes CASSTHRGLMNTEAFF.

J is TRBJ1-1 and V is TRBV12-3 or TRBV12-4; D unclear. Trimming left V 2 bases short and J 4 bases short, with 8 bases between. CDR3 length equals 13 residues. The CDR3 here is CASSLFSGTEAFF. Here the CDR3 DNA reads TGTGCCAGCAGTTTATTTAGTGGCACTGAAGCTTTCTTT.

The chain joins TRBV6-1 to TRBJ1-1, with D uncertain. The CDR3 has 13 residues. Trimming shortened V by 1 base and J by 1 base, and 4 bases separated the two germline ends. From germline, CDR1 is MNHNS and CDR2 SASEGT. The CDR3 protein is CASSEGGNTEAFF. In nucleotides, the CDR3 is TGTGCCAGCAGTGAAGGCGGGAACACTGAAGCTTTCTTT.